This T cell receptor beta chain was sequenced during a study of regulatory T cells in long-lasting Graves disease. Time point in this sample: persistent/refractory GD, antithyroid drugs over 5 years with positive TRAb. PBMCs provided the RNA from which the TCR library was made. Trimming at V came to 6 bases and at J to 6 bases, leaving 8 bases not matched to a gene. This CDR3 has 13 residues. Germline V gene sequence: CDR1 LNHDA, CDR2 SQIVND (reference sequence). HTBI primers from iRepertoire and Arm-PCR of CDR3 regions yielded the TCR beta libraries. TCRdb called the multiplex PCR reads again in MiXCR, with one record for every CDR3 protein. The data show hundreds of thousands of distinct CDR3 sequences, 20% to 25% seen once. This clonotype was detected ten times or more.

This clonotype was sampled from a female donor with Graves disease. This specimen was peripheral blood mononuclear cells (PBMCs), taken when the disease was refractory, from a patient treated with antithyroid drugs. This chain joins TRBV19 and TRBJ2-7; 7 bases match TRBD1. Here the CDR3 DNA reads TGTGCCAGTAGCGGGACAGCACAGTCCGAGCAGTACTTC. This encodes CASSGTAQSEQYF.